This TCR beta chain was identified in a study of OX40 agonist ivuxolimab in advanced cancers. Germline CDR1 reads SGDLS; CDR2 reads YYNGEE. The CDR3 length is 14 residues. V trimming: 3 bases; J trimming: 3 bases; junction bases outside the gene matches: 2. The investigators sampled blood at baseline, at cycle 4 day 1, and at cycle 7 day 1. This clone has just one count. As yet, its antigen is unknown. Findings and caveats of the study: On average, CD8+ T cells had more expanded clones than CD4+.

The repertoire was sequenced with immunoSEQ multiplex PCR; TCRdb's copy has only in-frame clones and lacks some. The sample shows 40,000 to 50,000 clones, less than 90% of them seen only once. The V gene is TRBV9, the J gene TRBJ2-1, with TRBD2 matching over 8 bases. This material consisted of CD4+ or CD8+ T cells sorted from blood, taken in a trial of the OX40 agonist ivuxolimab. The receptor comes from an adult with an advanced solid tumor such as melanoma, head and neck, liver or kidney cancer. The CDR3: CASSETSGYNEQFF. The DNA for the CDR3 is TGTGCCAGCAGCGAAACTAGCGGCTACAATGAGCAGTTCTTC.